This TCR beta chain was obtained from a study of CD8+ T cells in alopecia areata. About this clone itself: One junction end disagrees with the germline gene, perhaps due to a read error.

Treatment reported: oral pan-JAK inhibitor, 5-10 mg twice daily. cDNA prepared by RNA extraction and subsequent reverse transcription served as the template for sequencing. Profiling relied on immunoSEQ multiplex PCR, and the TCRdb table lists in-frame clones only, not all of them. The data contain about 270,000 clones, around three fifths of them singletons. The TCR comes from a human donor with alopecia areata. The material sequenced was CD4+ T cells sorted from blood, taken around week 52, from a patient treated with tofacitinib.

The CDR3 here is CASSQDRVNYGYTF. The CDR3 DNA follows: TGCGCCAGCAGCCAAGACAGAGTAAACTATGGCTACACCTTC. The chain couples TRBV5-5 to TRBJ1-2, with D maybe TRBD1 (5 bases). Germline V gives CDR1 SGHKS, CDR2 YYEKEE (reference sequence). The CDR3 consists of 14 residues.